This paragraph covers one TCR beta chain sequence. Its matching antigen is unknown. The entry originates in a study of identical twins. This CDR3 comprises 12 residues. The V end lost 5 bases, the J end lost 4 bases, and 9 bases lay between the germline ends. Germline V gives CDR1 KGHSY, CDR2 FQNENV. It was template switching that added a universal primer site, and there were unique molecular identifiers on the cDNA. TCRdb reprocessed the 5' RACE reads via MiXCR and lists one record per CDR3 protein. The sample has around 530,000 distinct CDR3 sequences, nearly 15% seen once; the top ten hold roughly 0.46%. Study conclusions and caveats: In drawing conclusions, the study used cross-sectional statistical analysis and did not follow the same donors. There were fewer insertions in abundant cord blood beta clonotypes, but memory repertoires showed no such pattern.

The same sample was also used in a study of yellow fever vaccine responses in identical twins. That source adds: Reportedly, the response of twins' T cells to the vaccine seemed partly convergent, partly personalized.

This rearrangement joins TRBV16 to TRBJ2-7; possibly TRBD2 for D (6 bases). The receptor was derived from a woman under 30 in good health. The specimen was CD4+ T cells sorted from blood. CDR3: CASSMTRYEQYV. DNA of the CDR3: TGTGCCAGCAGCATGACTAGGTACGAGCAGTACGTC.